The T cell receptor (beta chain) described here comes from a study of CD8 T cells in Susac syndrome. The authors negatively isolated CD8+ and CD4+ T cells and FACS-enriched TEMRA cells. The CDR3 is made up of 12 amino acids. The V gene's germline CDR1 is MNHNY and CDR2 SVGAGI (reference sequence). Random-hexamer reverse transcription was applied to about 0.5 to 1 ug RNA. With immunoSEQ multiplex PCR, TCR beta CDR3 was amplified across 54 Vbeta and 13 Jbeta. TCRdb recomputed calls from the immunoSEQ multiplex PCR reads with MiXCR, one row per CDR3 protein. The data show 160,000 or so distinct CDR3 sequences, with approximately 96% seen just once and more than 0.2% held by the top ten. As regards this clonotype: Compared with germline, one end of the junction differs, possibly owing to a read error.

The sequencing sample was made of CD8+ T cells from PBMCs. The sequence came from a human donor with multiple sclerosis. The rearrangement uses TRBV6-6 and TRBJ1-2; D is uncertain. The CDR3 DNA reads as TGTGCCAGCAGTTACGGGCCGGTTCAAGGATCCTTC. Translating it yields CASSYGPVQGSF.